Below, 26 T cell receptor beta chains from the same sample are listed, as sequenced in a study of shared clonotypes between healthy human individuals. Naive CD8 cells, CD45RO-negative and positively selected for CCR7, excluded terminally differentiated effector memory CD45RA+ cells. The assay was immunoSEQ multiplex PCR, and TCRdb's table has in-frame clones only and misses some. The table lists over 2,000,000 clones, 93% of them singletons. Sequences were obtained from naive CD8+ T cells from PBMCs. These receptors came from a man younger than 30 in good health. Some clones in this sample may be carry-over from other donors' samples.

V usage is TRBV6-6 and J usage is TRBJ2-5; 12 bases are a match to TRBD2. Germline CDR1 MNHNY, CDR2 SVGAGI (reference sequence). V trimming: 4 bases; J trimming: 5 bases; junction bases outside the gene matches: 8. This CDR3 spans 16 amino acids. The CDR3, as DNA: TGTGCCAGCAGTTGGCTAGCGGGAGGGAGGGGGGAGACCCAGTACTTC. This translates into CASSWLAGGRGETQYF.

CDR3 protein: CASSLLSGASSYNEQFF. The CDR3 nucleotides are TGTGCCAGCAGTTTATTATCAGGGGCAAGCTCCTACAATGAGCAGTTCTTC. The chain combines TRBV27 with TRBJ2-1, with D possibly being TRBD1 (6 bases). V lost 1 base to trimming and J lost 0 bases, with 13 bases between them. CDR1 and CDR2 (germline): MNHEY, SMNVEV (reference sequence). The CDR3 is 17 residues long.

Notes on this clone: The sample contains more than one DNA sequence encoding this CDR3. The chain links TRBV7-9 to TRBJ1-1, with D hard to call. CDR1 SEHNR and CDR2 FQNEAQ come from the germline V gene (reference sequence). The CDR3 loop spans 11 amino acids. Trimming took 4 bases from V and 8 from J, leaving 8 bases between them. The DNA for the CDR3 is TGTGCCAGCAGCTCTACAGAGGAAGCTTTCTTT. Residues: CASSSTEEAFF.

The rearrangement uses TRBV19 and TRBJ1-2; TRBD1 matches at 9 bases. The CDR3 consists of 17 residues. J gave up 3 bases and V 5 bases, and 13 bases lay outside the gene matches. Germline V gene sequence: CDR1 LNHDA, CDR2 SQIVND (reference sequence). CDR3 amino acids: CASSGQPLRTGDYGYTF. The CDR3 DNA follows: TGTGCCAGTAGTGGCCAGCCCTTACGGACAGGGGACTATGGCTACACCTTC.

The CDR3 nucleotides read TGTGCCAGTAGTGTTTCCCTTACAGGATCCTTCTACGAGCAGTACTTC. It encodes CASSVSLTGSFYEQYF. The V call is TRBV19, the J call TRBJ2-7, with D possibly matching TRBD1 (5 bases). V shed 5 bases and J shed 3 bases, with 20 bases lying between them. Germline values: CDR1 LNHDA, CDR2 SQIVND (reference sequence). The CDR3 has 16 residues.

The rearrangement links TRBV27 to TRBJ2-7; 7 bases agree with TRBD1. V lost 0 bases to trimming and J lost 2 bases; unmatched junction nucleotides: 7. Germline CDR1 MNHEY, CDR2 SMNVEV (reference sequence). This CDR3 contains 16 residues. CDR3 sequence reads: CASSLSTTGVAYEQYF. CDR3 sequence (DNA): TGTGCCAGCAGTTTATCCACTACAGGGGTTGCCTACGAGCAGTACTTC.

The chain is built from TRBV4-1 and TRBJ1-1, with 9 positions matching TRBD1. The CDR3 sequence is 16 residues long. CDR1 is MGHRA and CDR2 is YSYEKL in the germline V gene. V trimming: 0 bases; J trimming: 1 base; junction bases outside the gene matches: 3. The CDR3 nucleotides read TGCGCCAGCAGCCAAGAACCGGGACAGGGGAACACTGAAGCTTTCTTT. Amino acid sequence: CASSQEPGQGNTEAFF.

The V gene is TRBV4-2, the J gene TRBJ2-7; a weak D match, TRBD1 (6 bases). Germline CDR1 is LGHNA and CDR2 is YNFKEQ. The CDR3 sequence is 19 residues long. V lost 0 bases and J lost 0, with 21 bases in between. In DNA form, the CDR3 reads TGTGCCAGCAGCCAAGAATTAAGAGATCTTAGGGGGAACTCCTACGAGCAGTACTTC. Protein: CASSQELRDLRGNSYEQYF.

The rearrangement links TRBV4-3 to TRBJ2-7; TRBD2 aligns across 16 bases. The CDR3 is made up of 17 amino acids. The V gene's germline CDR1 is LGHNA and CDR2 YSLEER. Trimming took 0 bases from V and 4 from J; bases not matched to a gene: 3. This CDR3 is CASSQEGTSGRAYEQYF. The CDR3 DNA follows: TGCGCCAGCAGCCAAGAAGGGACTAGCGGGAGGGCGTACGAGCAGTACTTC.

The gene calls are TRBV7-3 and TRBJ2-3; no firm D call. The CDR3 covers 17 residues. Looked up from germline, CDR1 is SGHTA and CDR2 is FQGTGA. V was trimmed by 2 bases and J by 1 base, leaving 16 bases between them. CDR3 coding DNA: TGTGCCAGCAGCTTAGCCCAGACCCGGTTGGGCACAGATACGCAGTATTTT. It encodes CASSLAQTRLGTDTQYF.

The gene calls are TRBV27 and TRBJ2-7; D is possibly TRBD1 (6 bases). V lost 1 base and J lost 0, with 13 bases in between. The CDR3 totals 16 residues. Per the germline V gene, CDR1 is MNHEY and CDR2 is SMNVEV (reference sequence). CDR3 sequence reads: CASSLLPGHSSYEQYF. The DNA of the CDR3 is TGTGCCAGCAGTTTATTACCGGGACACAGCTCCTACGAGCAGTACTTC.

Here the CDR3 DNA reads TGTGCCAGCAGATGGACTAGCGGGTACCTCTCCTACAATGAGCAGTTCTTC. It is translated as CASRWTSGYLSYNEQFF. The rearrangement links TRBV27 to TRBJ2-1, with 11 bases lining up with TRBD2. The ends lost 6 bases at V and 0 bases at J; junction bases unmatched: 7. The CDR3 consists of 17 residues. From germline, CDR1 is MNHEY and CDR2 SMNVEV (reference sequence).

The chain joins TRBV25-1 to TRBJ2-3; D tentatively fits TRBD1 or TRBD2 (6 bases each). The CDR3 totals 12 residues. Trimming shortened V by 4 bases and J by 11 bases, and 13 bases separated the two germline ends. CDR1 is MGHDK, CDR2 SYGVNS, per germline. CDR3 region: CASSGIRGLQYF. In nucleotides, the CDR3 is TGTGCCAGCAGTGGTATCAGGGGACTGCAGTATTTT.

The V and J genes are TRBV10-3 and TRBJ2-1; D is undetermined. V gave up 3 bases and J gave up 6 bases, with 18 bases separating them. In germline, CDR1 is ENHRY, CDR2 SYGVKD. CDR3 size: 16 residues. CDR3 sequence (DNA): TGTGCCATCAGTGACGACACTCCGTGGGCATCCAATGAGCAGTTCTTC. Translation: CAISDDTPWASNEQFF.

V and J are TRBV2 and TRBJ2-1; D may match TRBD1 or TRBD2 (5 bases each). From germline, CDR1 is SNHLY and CDR2 FYNNEI. V dropped 0 bases and J dropped 4 bases, with 13 bases sitting between them. This CDR3 region has 16 residues. The CDR3 DNA reads as TGTGCCAGCAGTGAAGCCTCGGGGCCATATTACAATGAGCAGTTCTTC. It encodes CASSEASGPYYNEQFF.

V gene TRBV19 combines with J gene TRBJ2-7; D might be TRBD2 (5 bases). Germline V CDR1 and CDR2: LNHDA, SQIVND (reference sequence). This CDR3 spans 14 amino acids. V was shortened by 1 base and J by 2 bases, with 9 bases between the two germline ends. Here the CDR3 reads CASSIVGEPYEQYF. The DNA for the CDR3 is TGTGCCAGTAGTATAGTGGGAGAGCCCTACGAGCAGTACTTC.

The V gene is TRBV5-1, the J gene TRBJ2-1, with 11 bases that match TRBD2. Germline CDR1 is SGHRS and CDR2 is YFSETQ. This CDR3 region has 17 residues. The J segment lost 9 bases and the V segment lost 2 bases, leaving 13 bases of the junction unmatched. The CDR3 here is CASSLPPSGRSMSEQFF. DNA for the CDR3: TGCGCCAGCAGCTTACCCCCTAGCGGGAGGTCGATGAGTGAGCAGTTCTTC.

The chain's CDR3 is CASSVHRGRAYEQYF. CDR3 coding DNA: TGTGCCAGTAGTGTTCACAGGGGACGGGCCTACGAGCAGTACTTC. The chain has TRBV19 and TRBJ2-7; 7 bases are shared with TRBD1. V gave up 5 bases and J gave up 2 bases; unmatched junction bases: 9. CDR1 and CDR2 from the germline V gene are LNHDA and SQIVND (reference sequence). The CDR3 extends over 15 amino acids.

The chain combines TRBV11-3 with TRBJ2-7, with a tentative D call TRBD2 (7 bases). This CDR3 has 15 amino acids. Germline V gives CDR1 SGHNT, CDR2 YENEEA. V lost 5 bases and J 5 bases, leaving 19 bases between the germline ends. The CDR3 bases are TGTGCCAGCAGCCCCCCCGGGGGGCTTCGGCACGAGCAGTACTTC. As protein: CASSPPGGLRHEQYF. The full variable domain, its missing parts supplied by reference TRBV11-3 and TRBJ2-7, is EAGVVQSPRYKIIEKKQPVAFWCNPISGHNTLYWYLQNLGQGPELLIRYENEEAVDDSQLPKDRFSAERLKGVDSTLKIQPAELGDSAVYLCASSPPGGLRHEQYFGPGTRLTVT.

The gene calls are TRBV6-1 and TRBJ2-1, with D unresolved. Trimming removed 0 bases from V and 4 bases from J, with 7 bases in between. The CDR3 sequence is 14 residues long. Germline CDR1 and CDR2: MNHNS and SASEGT. In DNA, the CDR3 is TGTGCCAGCAGTGAAGCGCACCTTTACAATGAGCAGTTCTTC. Translation gives CASSEAHLYNEQFF.

This rearrangement joins TRBV27 to TRBJ2-3; 7 bases line up with TRBD1. Germline CDR1 and CDR2: MNHEY and SMNVEV (reference sequence). The V gene end was trimmed by 2 bases and the J gene end by 1 base; junction bases not matched to a gene: 3. The CDR3 runs to 15 residues. The CDR3 bases are TGTGCCAGCAGTTTAGACAGGGCTGGCACAGATACGCAGTATTTT. Translated: CASSLDRAGTDTQYF.

V usage is TRBV5-4 and J usage is TRBJ2-7; no reliable D call. The CDR3 has 17 residues. In germline, CDR1 is SGHNT, CDR2 YYREEE (reference sequence). V dropped 4 bases and J dropped 3 bases, with 23 bases sitting between them. The CDR3: CASSGITPVGNNYEQYF. The CDR3 DNA is TGTGCCAGCAGCGGAATAACACCCGTAGGGAACAACTACGAGCAGTACTTC.

V gene TRBV28 combines with J gene TRBJ2-2, with 7 bases lining up with TRBD1. J was trimmed by 10 bases and V by 9 bases; bases with no gene match: 14. CDR1 and CDR2 (germline): MDHEN, SYDVKM. This CDR3 comprises 14 residues. CDR3 in amino acids: CAREEGTAPQELFF. Here the CDR3 DNA reads TGTGCCAGAGAAGAAGGGACAGCGCCTCAGGAGCTGTTTTTT. Drawing the rest from reference TRBV28 and TRBJ2-2, the complete variable domain is DVKVTQSSRYLVKRTGEKVFLECVQDMDHENMFWYRQDPGLGLRLIYFSYDVKMKEKGDIPEGYSVSREKKERFSLILESASTNQTSMYLCAREEGTAPQELFFGEGSRLTVL.

Here the CDR3 reads CASSISGGIGWEGDNEQFF. CDR3 in DNA: TGTGCCAGCAGCATATCAGGGGGGATCGGCTGGGAGGGCGACAATGAGCAGTTCTTC. The genes are TRBV9 and TRBJ2-1; perhaps D is TRBD1 or TRBD2 (7 bases each). Trimming stripped 4 bases from V and 5 bases from J, with 28 bases between. This CDR3 region has 19 residues. Germline lookup yields CDR1 SGDLS and CDR2 YYNGEE. Supplemented by reference TRBV9 and TRBJ2-1, the full variable domain reads DSGVTQTPKHLITATGQRVTLRCSPRSGDLSVYWYQQSLDQGLQFLIQYYNGEERAKGNILERFSAQQFPDLHSELNLSSLELGDSALYFCASSISGGIGWEGDNEQFFGPGTRLTVL.

The V gene is TRBV5-4, the J gene TRBJ1-1; TRBD1 is a possible D gene (5 bases). The CDR3 is 15 residues long. The germline V and J ends were trimmed by 5 bases and 3 bases, with 17 bases remaining between them. Per germline, CDR1 SGHNT and CDR2 YYREEE (reference sequence). As DNA, the CDR3 is TGTGCCAGCAGTCCAACCCTGGGGGGGTACACTGAAGCTTTCTTT. Protein: CASSPTLGGYTEAFF. The whole variable domain, remainder taken from reference TRBV5-4 and TRBJ1-1, is ETGVTQSPTHLIKTRGQQVTLRCSSQSGHNTVSWYQQALGQGPQFIFQYYREEENGRGNFPPRFSGLQFPNYSSELNVNALELDDSALYLCASSPTLGGYTEAFFGQGTRLTVV.

The rearrangement uses TRBV6-5 and TRBJ2-1; no reliable D call. This CDR3 has 13 residues. V was shortened by 3 bases and J by 6 bases, with 9 bases between the two germline ends. Germline V gene lookup returns CDR1 MNHEY and CDR2 SVGAGI. CDR3 loop: CASSYSEVNEQFF. CDR3 sequence (DNA): TGTGCCAGCAGTTATTCCGAAGTCAATGAGCAGTTCTTC.